What follows are 8 T cell receptor beta chains derived from one specimen sequenced in a study of blood T cell repertoires in COVID-19. Method: immunoSEQ multiplex PCR; TCRdb's copy keeps in-frame clones and lacks some. The data contain approximately 250,000 clones, 80% to 90% of them seen just once; the ten biggest clones take up approximately 3.4%. The sample comprised PBMCs or T cells enriched from blood (not recorded which). The receptor source for this set is a woman between 40 and 55 years old who had been exposed to COVID-19.

V and J are TRBV19 and TRBJ1-3, with 8 bases identical to TRBD1. The germline V gene encodes CDR1 LNHDA and CDR2 SQIVND (reference sequence). The CDR3 covers 18 residues. After removal of 3 bases from V and 4 bases from J, the junction contained 14 bases not matched to a gene. CDR3 in amino acids: CASSIRTGSNIFGNTIYF. CDR3 DNA sequence: TGTGCCAGTAGTATCCGGACAGGGTCAAACATATTCGGAAACACCATATATTTT.

The chain has TRBV5-4 and TRBJ1-2, with 7 bases matching TRBD1. CDR3 length: 15 amino acids. Trimming at V came to 4 bases and at J to 6 bases, leaving 12 bases not matched to a gene. Germline assignment: CDR1 SGHNT and CDR2 YYREEE (reference sequence). CDR3: CASSRATTGPNGYTF. The CDR3 DNA sequence: TGTGCCAGCAGCCGCGCCACGACAGGGCCGAATGGCTACACCTTC.

Concerning this clone itself: An end of the junction differs from the germline gene, which may be a read error. The genes are TRBV29-1 and TRBJ2-3; TRBD2 matches 13 bases. This CDR3 spans 11 amino acids. The germline CDR1 and CDR2 sequences are SQVTM and ANQGSEA. The CDR3 coding sequence is TGCAGCGCCCAAAGGACTAGCGGGAGACATTTT. Its translation is CSAQRTSGRHF.

The chain has TRBV4-2 and TRBJ2-1; weak D call: TRBD1 (5 bases). From germline, CDR1 is LGHNA and CDR2 YNFKEQ. The CDR3 has 14 amino acids. Deletions cut 0 bases from V and 7 bases from J, with 10 bases between. In DNA form, the CDR3 reads TGTGCCAGCAGCCAAGACCAGGGCCGGAATGAGCAGTTCTTC. Protein: CASSQDQGRNEQFF.

DNA of the CDR3: TGTGCCAGCAGCCAAGATCCACCCCGGAGCGGGGGGGCGGGGGAGCAGTACTTC. Translation gives CASSQDPPRSGGAGEQYF. The V gene is TRBV3-1 (or the pseudogene TRBV3-2), the J gene TRBJ2-7, with 10 bases identical to TRBD2. Germline values: CDR1 LGHDT, CDR2 YNNKEL (reference sequence). The CDR3 spans 18 residues. The V and J ends lost 0 bases and 7 bases, in that order; junction bases with no gene match: 15.

The genes are TRBV5-4 and TRBJ2-1; a weak D match, TRBD1 (5 bases). The CDR3 is 14 residues long. Germline V gene data show CDR1 as SGHNT and CDR2 as YYREEE (reference sequence). Trimming shortened V by 0 bases and J by 6 bases, and 10 bases separated the two germline ends. This CDR3 is CASSLDRSRNEQFF. The CDR3 DNA is TGTGCCAGCAGCTTGGACAGGTCCCGCAATGAGCAGTTCTTC.

V is TRBV28 and J is TRBJ1-5, with D perhaps TRBD1 (6 bases). Germline lookup yields CDR1 MDHEN and CDR2 SYDVKM. This CDR3 is built from 21 residues. The V gene lost 10 bases and the J gene lost 0 bases, with 34 bases spanning the gap. CDR3 nucleotide sequence: TGTGCCACAAATGGAAGGGAAATGCTCCCTACAGGGAATCATAGCAATCAGCCCCAGCATTTT. It is translated as CATNGREMLPTGNHSNQPQHF.

The chain has TRBV7-9 and TRBJ2-5; D is uncertain. Trimming pared 0 bases from V and 5 bases from J, leaving 4 bases between. Germline assignment: CDR1 SEHNR and CDR2 FQNEAQ (reference sequence). CDR3 size: 12 residues. CDR3: CASSLASETQYF. Here the CDR3 DNA reads TGTGCCAGCAGCTTAGCCTCGGAGACCCAGTACTTC.